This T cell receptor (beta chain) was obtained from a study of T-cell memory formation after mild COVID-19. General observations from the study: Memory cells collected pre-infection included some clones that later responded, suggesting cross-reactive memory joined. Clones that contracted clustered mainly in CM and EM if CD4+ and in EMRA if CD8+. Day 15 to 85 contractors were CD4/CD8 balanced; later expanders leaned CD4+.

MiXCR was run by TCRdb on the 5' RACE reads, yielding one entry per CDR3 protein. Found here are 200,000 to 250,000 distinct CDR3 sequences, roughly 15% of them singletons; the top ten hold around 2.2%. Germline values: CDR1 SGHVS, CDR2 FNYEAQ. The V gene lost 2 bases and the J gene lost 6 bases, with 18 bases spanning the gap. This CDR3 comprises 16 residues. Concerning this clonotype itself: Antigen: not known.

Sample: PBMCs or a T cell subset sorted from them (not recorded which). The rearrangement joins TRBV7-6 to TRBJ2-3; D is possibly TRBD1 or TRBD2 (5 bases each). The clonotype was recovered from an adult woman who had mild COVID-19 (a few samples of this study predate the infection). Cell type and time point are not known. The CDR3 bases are TGTGCCAGCAGCTTACTGGCAGGGTCCAGGAGGGATACGCAGTATTTT. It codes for CASSLLAGSRRDTQYF.